The present T cell receptor (beta chain) was sequenced within a study of CD8 T cells in ankylosing spondylitis. The study's findings and limits: Eight or nine highly homologous variants formed a TCR beta motif that appeared characteristic of ankylosing spondylitis blood. Peripheral blood held disease-linked clones only at relatively low frequency, and these were CD8+. Clones tied to disease were said to be significantly enriched in matched ankylosing spondylitis synovial fluid. Reactive arthritis synovial fluid and blood were previously reported to contain some motif variants.

Libraries for TCR beta were made by quantitative 5'-RACE with molecular barcodes. TCRdb re-analysed the 5' RACE reads in MiXCR, keeping a single row per CDR3 protein. The data show about 540,000 distinct CDR3 sequences, roughly an eighth seen once. This clonotype was observed a handful of times. The antigen is undetermined. Trimming pared 0 bases from V and 8 bases from J, leaving 11 bases between. Germline V gene sequence: CDR1 LNHNV, CDR2 YYDKDF (reference sequence). CDR3 length: 14 residues. This clonotype was sampled from a male donor with ankylosing spondylitis. The chain uses TRBV15 and TRBJ2-1; no reliable D call. Sequences were obtained from blood, either unsorted or a sorted T cell fraction (not recorded which). The CDR3 reads CATSRDHSGDEQFF. CDR3 DNA sequence: TGTGCCACCAGCAGAGATCACTCAGGCGATGAGCAGTTCTTC.